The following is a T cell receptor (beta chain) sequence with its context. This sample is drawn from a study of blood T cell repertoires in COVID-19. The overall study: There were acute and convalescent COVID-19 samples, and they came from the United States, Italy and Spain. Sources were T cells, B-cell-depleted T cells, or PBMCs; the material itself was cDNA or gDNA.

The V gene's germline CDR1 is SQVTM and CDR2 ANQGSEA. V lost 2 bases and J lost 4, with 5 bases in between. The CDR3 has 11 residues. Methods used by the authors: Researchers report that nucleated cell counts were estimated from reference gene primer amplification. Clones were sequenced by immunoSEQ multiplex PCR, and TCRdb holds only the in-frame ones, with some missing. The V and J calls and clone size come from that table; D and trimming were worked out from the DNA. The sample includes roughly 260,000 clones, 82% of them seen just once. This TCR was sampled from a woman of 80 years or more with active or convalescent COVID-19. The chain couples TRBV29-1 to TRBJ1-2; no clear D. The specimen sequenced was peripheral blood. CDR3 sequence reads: CSVESGYGYTF. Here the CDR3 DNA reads TGCAGCGTTGAATCGGGCTATGGCTACACCTTC.